One sample yielded the 16 T cell receptor beta chains listed below, sequenced in a study of post-analysis software for immune sequencing data. These receptors have no identified antigens. The TCR beta cDNA libraries carried unique molecular identifiers. TCRdb itself ran the PCR reads through MiXCR, one entry per CDR3 protein. The sample lists approximately 630,000 distinct CDR3 sequences, around 64% seen once, with 11% in the top ten. Study-level findings and limits: Patients used about 5 TRBV segments, including TRBV5-6, TRBV5-1 and TRBV20-1, more often than controls.

Sequenced material: blood. The receptors shown here come from a girl aged 2-10 years with multiple sclerosis.

CDR3 in amino acids: CASSTGTGGNEQFF. CDR3 nucleotide sequence: TGCGCCAGCAGTACCGGGACAGGGGGCAATGAGCAGTTCTTC. The gene calls are TRBV10-2 and TRBJ2-1, with TRBD1 identical over 11 bases. V gave up 5 bases and J gave up 6 bases; unmatched junction bases: 3. Germline V gene sequence: CDR1 WSHSY, CDR2 SAAADI. This CDR3 contains 14 residues.

The V gene is TRBV12-3 or TRBV12-4, the J gene TRBJ2-7; D is possibly TRBD1 (5 bases). V lost 2 bases, J lost 4 bases, and 12 bases lay in between. This CDR3 has 14 amino acids. The CDR3 region has the DNA TGTGCCAGCAGTTTATCAGGGAAGTCGTACGAGCAGTACTTC. This gives the protein CASSLSGKSYEQYF.

The chain is built from TRBV6-2 or TRBV6-3 and TRBJ2-1; TRBD2 matches at 9 bases. Unmatched junction bases numbered 15, after V lost 3 bases and J lost 3 bases. Germline CDR1 is MNHEY and CDR2 is SVGEGT. The CDR3 loop spans 19 amino acids. This chain's CDR3 is CASSYYLAGRGWNYNEQFF. The CDR3 DNA reads as TGTGCCAGCAGTTATTACCTAGCGGGGAGGGGGTGGAACTACAATGAGCAGTTCTTC.

The gene calls are TRBV10-3 and TRBJ2-7, with 9 bases identical to TRBD1. CDR1 and CDR2 (germline): ENHRY, SYGVKD. The CDR3 spans 15 residues. J lost 3 bases, V lost 6 bases, and 9 bases had no gene match. The CDR3 is CAISVRDRVDYEQYF. The CDR3, as DNA: TGTGCCATCAGCGTCCGGGACAGGGTCGACTACGAGCAGTACTTC.

The chain employs TRBV11-2 and TRBJ2-5, with D tentatively TRBD2 (7 bases). V was pared by 0 bases and J by 5 bases, with 19 bases between. The germline V gene has CDR1 SGHAT and CDR2 FQNNGV. The CDR3 length is 17 residues. The DNA of the CDR3 is TGTGCCAGCAGCTTAGATGTGAGGGCGGGGGCGGGGGAGACCCAGTACTTC. The encoded protein is CASSLDVRAGAGETQYF.

The genes are TRBV7-9 and TRBJ1-6; 9 bases are shared with TRBD1. V was clipped by 5 bases and J by 7 bases; unmatched bases: 6. Germline lookup yields CDR1 SEHNR and CDR2 FQNEAQ (reference sequence). The CDR3 contains 15 residues. In DNA form, the CDR3 reads TGTGCCAGCAGCAGCTGGACAGGGGCCAATTCACCCCTCCACTTT. Translated: CASSSWTGANSPLHF.

The J gene is TRBJ1-1, the V gene TRBV20-1, with TRBD1 as a possible D gene (6 bases). The CDR3 contains 17 residues. CDR1 is DFQATT, CDR2 SNEGSKA, per germline (reference sequence). Trimming shortened V by 0 bases and J by 0 bases, and 17 bases separated the two germline ends. The CDR3 DNA reads as TGCAGTGCTAGAGATCCGGAGGTGGGGACAATGAACACTGAAGCTTTCTTT. Translated, it gives CSARDPEVGTMNTEAFF.

The rearrangement uses TRBV4-2 and TRBJ1-2, with 7 bases identical to TRBD1. After removal of 2 bases from V and 2 bases from J, the junction contained 11 bases not matched to a gene. This CDR3 region has 17 residues. CDR1 is LGHNA and CDR2 is YNFKEQ in the germline V gene. CDR3 in amino acids: CASSQLRDSEGNYGYTF. As DNA, the CDR3 is TGTGCCAGCAGCCAACTCCGGGACAGTGAAGGGAACTATGGCTACACCTTC.

This clonotype was seen only a few times. This chain links TRBV7-9 with TRBJ2-1; TRBD2 matches at 15 bases. V trimming: 5 bases; J trimming: 7 bases; junction bases outside the gene matches: 12. Germline CDR1 and CDR2: SEHNR and FQNEAQ (reference sequence). This CDR3 region has 18 residues. Written as DNA, the CDR3 is TGTGCCAGCAGCCACGGACTAGCGGGAGGGCGAAACGGGAATGAGCAGTTCTTC. Translation gives CASSHGLAGGRNGNEQFF.

The chain has TRBV7-2 and TRBJ1-2; D is unresolved. Trimming left V 3 bases short and J 4 bases short, with 9 bases between. The germline V gene encodes CDR1 SGHTA and CDR2 FQGNSA. The CDR3 covers 13 residues. In DNA, the CDR3 is TGTGCCAGCAGCTTCGGAGCCTCCTATGGCTACACCTTC. Its translation is CASSFGASYGYTF. Based on the CDR3 plus reference TRBV7-2 and TRBJ1-2, the full variable domain is GAGVSQSPSNKVTEKGKDVELRCDPISGHTALYWYRQSLGQGLEFLIYFQGNSAPDKSGLPSDRFSAERTGGSVSTLTIQRTQQEDSAVYLCASSFGASYGYTFGSGTRLTVV.

V usage is TRBV29-1 and J usage is TRBJ1-2, with 9 bases lining up with TRBD1. The J segment lost 6 bases and the V segment lost 6 bases, leaving 5 bases of the junction unmatched. CDR1 is SQVTM and CDR2 is ANQGSEA in the germline V gene. The CDR3 is made up of 12 amino acids. The CDR3 region is CSVRDRENGYTF. The CDR3 nucleotides read TGCAGCGTGAGGGACAGGGAGAATGGCTACACCTTC. The complete variable domain, with remaining parts taken from reference TRBV29-1 and TRBJ1-2, reads SAVISQKPSRDICQRGTSLTIQCQVDSQVTMMFWYRQQPGQSLTLIATANQGSEATYESGFVIDKFPISRPNLTFSTLTVSNMSPEDSSIYLCSVRDRENGYTFGSGTRLTVV.

The V call is TRBV28, the J call TRBJ2-1; the match to TRBD2 covers 12 bases. J lost 12 bases, V lost 4 bases, and 7 bases had no gene match. CDR3 length equals 14 residues. Germline loops: CDR1 MDHEN, CDR2 SYDVKM. The CDR3 protein is CASSYRLAGDGQFF. In DNA form, the CDR3 reads TGTGCCAGCAGTTACCGACTAGCGGGAGATGGGCAGTTCTTC.

This sequence joins TRBV7-9 and TRBJ2-5; 7 bases map to TRBD2. The closer fit of TRBJ2-7 to the DNA end suggests the J call may be wrong. The CDR3 is 15 amino acids. From germline, CDR1 is SEHNR and CDR2 FQNEAQ (reference sequence). The CDR3, as DNA: TGTGCCAGCAGGTGGATGGAGAGGGAGGGTTACGAGCAGTACTTC. Translated, it gives CASRWMEREGYEQYF.

The chain uses TRBV20-1 and TRBJ2-5, with TRBD1 identical over 10 bases. Germline V gives CDR1 DFQATT, CDR2 SNEGSKA (reference sequence). The CDR3 has 14 residues. Trimming took 7 bases from V and 5 from J; bases not matched to a gene: 10. CDR3 residues: CSVPRDRGFETQYF. The CDR3 DNA is TGCAGTGTCCCGCGGGACAGGGGTTTTGAGACCCAGTACTTC.

This clonotype was observed a few times. CDR3 region: CASSKALLAGVGYNEQFF. The CDR3 DNA is TGTGCCAGCAGCAAAGCCCTCCTAGCGGGAGTGGGATACAATGAGCAGTTCTTC. J is TRBJ2-1 and V is TRBV7-2; TRBD2 matches 10 bases. Looked up from germline, CDR1 is SGHTA and CDR2 is FQGNSA. The CDR3 has 18 amino acids. V shed 5 bases and J 4 bases; nucleotides not matched to a gene: 14.

The rearrangement uses TRBV29-1 and TRBJ1-2; D is perhaps TRBD1 (6 bases). Germline loops: CDR1 SQVTM, CDR2 ANQGSEA. CDR3 length equals 11 residues. V lost 3 bases and J 12 bases, leaving 14 bases between the germline ends. The CDR3 DNA reads as TGCAGCGTTGACAGGGGAAGGGGCCACACCTTC. It translates to CSVDRGRGHTF.